The 25 T cell receptor beta chains below all came from one sample that was sequenced in a study of cytomegalovirus exposure and HLA in healthy donors. The PCR ran on 60 Vbeta and 13 Jbeta primers. Generated by immunoSEQ multiplex PCR, the TCRdb table keeps only in-frame clones and is missing some. The sample totals around 210,000 clones; its top ten clones hold roughly 1.1%. Sequencing was performed on PBMCs. The receptors here all came from a girl aged 2-10 years in good health and CMV-seropositive.

The rearrangement uses TRBV27 and TRBJ2-1; TRBD1 is a possible D gene (6 bases). Germline loops: CDR1 MNHEY, CDR2 SMNVEV (reference sequence). The CDR3 is made up of 14 amino acids. V shed 6 bases and J shed 5 bases, with 14 bases lying between them. The CDR3 DNA follows: TGTGCCAGCAGCAGATCGGGACACCACAATGAGCAGTTCTTC. Its translation: CASSRSGHHNEQFF.

The V and J genes are TRBV14 and TRBJ1-2, with a tentative D call TRBD1 (5 bases). This CDR3 spans 17 amino acids. Germline V CDR1 and CDR2: SGHDN, FVKESK. Trimming took off 1 base at V and 5 bases at J, with 20 bases between the two ends. The DNA of the CDR3 is TGTGCCAGCAGCCAAGTTTCATTGGCACAGGTCGAGTATGGCTACACCTTC. The encoded protein is CASSQVSLAQVEYGYTF.

The chain has TRBV27 and TRBJ2-1; D not resolved. CDR1 and CDR2 (germline): MNHEY, SMNVEV (reference sequence). CDR3 length equals 13 residues. Trimming shortened V by 6 bases and J by 10 bases, and 16 bases separated the two germline ends. CDR3 sequence: CASSSLGAWEQFF. The CDR3 coding sequence is TGTGCCAGCAGCTCGCTAGGTGCTTGGGAGCAGTTCTTC.

V and J are TRBV6-5 and TRBJ1-2, with TRBD1 identical over 7 bases. The CDR3 has 14 residues. With 0 bases clipped from V and 5 bases from J, the junction kept 3 bases outside the gene matches. Looked up from germline, CDR1 is MNHEY and CDR2 is SVGAGI. Written as DNA, the CDR3 is TGTGCCAGCAGTTACTCAGGGGGCAGGTATGGCTACACCTTC. Amino acid sequence: CASSYSGGRYGYTF.

The chain links TRBV7-2 to TRBJ1-4, with 7 bases that match TRBD1. Unmatched junction bases numbered 8, after V lost 3 bases and J lost 7 bases. The CDR3 consists of 15 residues. Germline CDR1 is SGHTA and CDR2 is FQGNSA. The CDR3 region is CASSLGDSWSEKLFF. CDR3 DNA sequence: TGTGCCAGCAGCTTGGGGGACAGCTGGAGTGAAAAACTGTTTTTT.

The chain joins TRBV14 to TRBJ1-2; weak D call: TRBD1 (5 bases). The germline V and J ends were trimmed by 5 bases and 2 bases, with 9 bases remaining between them. This CDR3 contains 13 residues. In germline, CDR1 is SGHDN, CDR2 FVKESK. CDR3 DNA: TGTGCCAGCAGCGGGGGAGGGAACTATGGCTACACCTTC. This codes for CASSGGGNYGYTF.

The genes are TRBV29-1 and TRBJ2-7; TRBD2 aligns across 9 bases. The J segment lost 4 bases and the V segment lost 4 bases, leaving 8 bases of the junction unmatched. This CDR3 region has 14 residues. Germline CDR1 SQVTM, CDR2 ANQGSEA. The DNA for the CDR3 is TGCAGCGTTGCGCCGGGACTAGCTGAGTACGAGCAGTACTTC. Residues: CSVAPGLAEYEQYF.

V usage is TRBV5-1 and J usage is TRBJ2-4; 13 nucleotides agree with TRBD2. This CDR3 is 16 amino acids long. The ends lost 4 bases at V and 8 bases at J; junction bases unmatched: 9. The germline gives CDR1 SGHRS, CDR2 YFSETQ. Here the CDR3 reads CASSHRTSGSLDIQYF. DNA of the CDR3: TGCGCCAGCAGCCATAGGACTAGCGGGAGCTTGGACATTCAGTACTTC.

J is TRBJ1-2 and V is TRBV9; perhaps TRBD1 as D (6 bases). This CDR3 has 14 amino acids. The germline V gene has CDR1 SGDLS and CDR2 YYNGEE. V was pared by 0 bases and J by 7 bases, with 13 bases between. The CDR3 nucleotides read TGTGCCAGCAGCGTAGGAGCGGGGGCGCCTGGCTACACCTTC. Protein sequence: CASSVGAGAPGYTF.

This chain links TRBV6-5 with TRBJ1-1; D remains ambiguous. V lost 2 bases and J 5 bases, leaving 15 bases between the germline ends. The CDR3 consists of 15 residues. Germline-derived CDR1 and CDR2 are MNHEY and SVGAGI. DNA of the CDR3: TGTGCCAGCAGTTACAAAGCATTGTACGGGACTGAAGCTTTCTTT. Protein sequence: CASSYKALYGTEAFF.

This chain links TRBV7-9 with TRBJ1-5; 9 positions match TRBD1. This CDR3 has 16 residues. The V and J ends lost 1 base and 2 bases, in that order; junction bases with no gene match: 3. The germline V gene has CDR1 SEHNR and CDR2 FQNEAQ (reference sequence). CDR3 DNA sequence: TGTGCCAGCAGCTTAGGGGACAGGGTGGGCAATCAGCCCCAGCATTTT. This translates into CASSLGDRVGNQPQHF.

The chain joins TRBV19 to TRBJ1-2, with D possibly TRBD1 on 6 matching bases. Germline assignment: CDR1 LNHDA and CDR2 SQIVND (reference sequence). The CDR3 sequence is 14 residues long. Trimming took 5 bases from V and 5 from J, leaving 15 bases between them. The CDR3 nucleotides are TGTGCCAGTAGTGTGGGGGGGGCCGAGTATGGCTACACCTTC. Translation gives CASSVGGAEYGYTF.

The chain uses TRBV27 and TRBJ2-4; TRBD1 matches at 9 bases. The CDR3 consists of 13 residues. CDR1 is MNHEY and CDR2 is SMNVEV in the germline V gene (reference sequence). With 6 bases clipped from V and 7 bases from J, the junction kept 4 bases outside the gene matches. The CDR3 reads CASRDRGGNIQYF. The CDR3 DNA follows: TGTGCCAGCAGGGACAGGGGAGGGAACATTCAGTACTTC.

The chain is built from TRBV28 and TRBJ2-3, with D possibly matching TRBD1 (5 bases). The germline V gene encodes CDR1 MDHEN and CDR2 SYDVKM. V dropped 11 bases and J dropped 3 bases, with 15 bases sitting between them. This CDR3 is 13 amino acids long. Written as DNA, the CDR3 is TGTGCCCGCTCCCGAAGGGGAACAGATACGCAGTATTTT. This translates into CARSRRGTDTQYF.

The J gene is TRBJ1-4, the V gene TRBV28; D is uncertain. CDR3 length: 16 residues. Germline V gene data show CDR1 as MDHEN and CDR2 as SYDVKM. Trimming left V 5 bases short and J 4 bases short, with 17 bases between. The CDR3, as DNA: TGTGCCAGCAGTCCCCACGCACAGCCCAATAATGAAAAACTGTTTTTT. Translated, it gives CASSPHAQPNNEKLFF.

The chain couples TRBV4-1 to TRBJ2-1; tentatively, D is TRBD2 (6 bases). V lost 0 bases and J lost 6, with 12 bases in between. There are 15 residues in the CDR3. Germline V gene data show CDR1 as MGHRA and CDR2 as YSYEKL. Here the CDR3 reads CASSQEGLLGNEQFF. The CDR3 region has the DNA TGCGCCAGCAGCCAAGAGGGACTCCTGGGCAATGAGCAGTTCTTC.

V is TRBV15 and J is TRBJ1-1; 8 nucleotides agree with TRBD1. The CDR3 contains 17 residues. V shed 1 base, J shed 0 bases, and the junction held 7 bases outside the gene matches. Germline V gene lookup returns CDR1 LNHNV and CDR2 YYDKDF (reference sequence). The DNA of the CDR3 is TGTGCCACCAGCAGAGGAGGGACAGGATACCTGAACACTGAAGCTTTCTTT. This gives the protein CATSRGGTGYLNTEAFF.

The V and J genes are TRBV28 and TRBJ2-7, with TRBD2 matching 11 bases. The germline CDR1 and CDR2 sequences are MDHEN and SYDVKM. The V and J ends lost 3 bases and 2 bases, in that order; junction bases with no gene match: 12. The CDR3 is made up of 18 amino acids. CDR3 DNA sequence: TGTGCCAGCAGTTTGGTAGGCAGTAGACTAGCGGGACCCTACGAGCAGTACTTC. This gives the protein CASSLVGSRLAGPYEQYF. Based on the CDR3 plus reference TRBV28 and TRBJ2-7, the full variable domain is DVKVTQSSRYLVKRTGEKVFLECVQDMDHENMFWYRQDPGLGLRLIYFSYDVKMKEKGDIPEGYSVSREKKERFSLILESASTNQTSMYLCASSLVGSRLAGPYEQYFGPGTRLTVT.

V is TRBV9 and J is TRBJ2-5; TRBD2 agrees at 7 bases. Germline CDR1 reads SGDLS; CDR2 reads YYNGEE. The CDR3 is made up of 17 amino acids. The V gene end was trimmed by 3 bases and the J gene end by 5 bases; junction bases not matched to a gene: 16. The CDR3 bases are TGTGCCAGCAGCGCTCAGCGGTGGGCTCGGGGGGAGGAGACCCAGTACTTC. Protein product: CASSAQRWARGEETQYF.

V and J are TRBV10-3 and TRBJ2-1, with 8 bases matching TRBD2. The CDR3 is made up of 16 amino acids. Germline CDR1 reads ENHRY; CDR2 reads SYGVKD. V trimming: 4 bases; J trimming: 6 bases; junction bases outside the gene matches: 11. The CDR3 nucleotides read TGTGCCATCAGTGGCCCGGGACTAGGGGCTGGCAATGAGCAGTTCTTC. This codes for CAISGPGLGAGNEQFF.

Remarks on this clone: The same CDR3 can be traced to other DNA sequences in this sample. The genes are TRBV2 and TRBJ2-7; D gene unclear. Germline V gene lookup returns CDR1 SNHLY and CDR2 FYNNEI. Trimming pared 4 bases from V and 3 bases from J, leaving 4 bases between. The CDR3 has 11 residues. The CDR3, as DNA: TGTGCCAGCAGTGGACTCTACGAGCAGTACTTC. Translated: CASSGLYEQYF.

The V call is TRBV6-1, the J call TRBJ1-1, with D possibly being TRBD1 (5 bases). The V gene lost 7 bases and the J gene lost 4 bases, with 16 bases spanning the gap. CDR1 and CDR2 from the germline V gene are MNHNS and SASEGT. CDR3 length equals 14 residues. The CDR3 protein is CASTPGGVGTEAFF. In nucleotides, the CDR3 is TGTGCCAGCACCCCGGGAGGGGTTGGCACTGAAGCTTTCTTT.

V is TRBV28 and J is TRBJ2-5; D is possibly TRBD2 (6 bases). Per germline, CDR1 MDHEN and CDR2 SYDVKM. Trimming removed 2 bases at V and 4 bases at J, with 11 bases between. The CDR3 length is 14 residues. The CDR3 DNA sequence: TGTGCCAGCAGTTTAAGGAGGGCCAGAGAGACCCAGTACTTC. It specifies CASSLRRARETQYF.

This chain joins TRBV5-1 and TRBJ2-7, with 8 bases that match TRBD1. With 7 bases clipped from V and 1 base from J, the junction kept 7 bases outside the gene matches. The CDR3 consists of 14 residues. CDR1 and CDR2 (germline): SGHRS, YFSETQ. CDR3 sequence reads: CASRDRGGSYEQYF. In nucleotides, the CDR3 is TGCGCCAGCCGCGACAGGGGCGGATCCTACGAGCAGTACTTC.

The rearrangement uses TRBV9 and TRBJ2-7; 9 positions agree with TRBD1. This CDR3 contains 15 residues. Germline-derived CDR1 and CDR2 are SGDLS and YYNGEE. V was clipped by 4 bases and J by 3 bases; unmatched bases: 8. CDR3 residues: CASSTRDRGDYEQYF. The CDR3 region has the DNA TGTGCCAGCAGCACACGAGACAGGGGGGACTACGAGCAGTACTTC.